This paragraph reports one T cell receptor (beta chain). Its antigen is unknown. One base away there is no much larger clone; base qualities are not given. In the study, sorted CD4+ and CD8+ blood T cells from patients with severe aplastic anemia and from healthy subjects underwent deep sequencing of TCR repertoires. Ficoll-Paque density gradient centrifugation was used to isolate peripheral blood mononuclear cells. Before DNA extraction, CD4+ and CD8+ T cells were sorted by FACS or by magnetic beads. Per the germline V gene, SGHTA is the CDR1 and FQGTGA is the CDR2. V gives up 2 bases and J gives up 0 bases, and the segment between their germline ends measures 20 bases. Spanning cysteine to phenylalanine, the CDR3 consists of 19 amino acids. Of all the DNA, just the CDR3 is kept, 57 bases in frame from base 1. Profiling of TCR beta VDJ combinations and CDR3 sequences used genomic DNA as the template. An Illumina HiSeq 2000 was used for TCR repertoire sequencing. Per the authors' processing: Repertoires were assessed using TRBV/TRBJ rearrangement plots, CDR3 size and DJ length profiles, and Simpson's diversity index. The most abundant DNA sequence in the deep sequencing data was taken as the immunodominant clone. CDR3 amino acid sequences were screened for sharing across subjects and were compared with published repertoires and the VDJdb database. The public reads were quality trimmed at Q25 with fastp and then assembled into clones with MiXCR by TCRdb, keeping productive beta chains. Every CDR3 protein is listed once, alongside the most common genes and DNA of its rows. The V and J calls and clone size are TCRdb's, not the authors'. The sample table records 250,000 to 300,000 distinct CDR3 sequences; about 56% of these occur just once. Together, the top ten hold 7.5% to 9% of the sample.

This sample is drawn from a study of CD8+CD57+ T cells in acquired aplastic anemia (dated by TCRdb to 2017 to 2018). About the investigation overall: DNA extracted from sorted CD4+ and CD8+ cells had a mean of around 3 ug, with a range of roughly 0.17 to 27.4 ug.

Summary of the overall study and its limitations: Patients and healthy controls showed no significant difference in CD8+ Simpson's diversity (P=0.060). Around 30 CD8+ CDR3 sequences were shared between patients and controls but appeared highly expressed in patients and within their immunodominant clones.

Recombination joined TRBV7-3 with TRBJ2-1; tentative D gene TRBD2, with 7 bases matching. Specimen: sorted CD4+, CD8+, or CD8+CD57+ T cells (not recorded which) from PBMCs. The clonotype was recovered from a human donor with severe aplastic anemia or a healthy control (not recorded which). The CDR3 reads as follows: CASSLRARGGLSSYNEQFF. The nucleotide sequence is TGTGCCAGCAGCTTACGAGCTAGGGGGGGCCTGAGCTCCTACAATGAGCAGTTCTTC.